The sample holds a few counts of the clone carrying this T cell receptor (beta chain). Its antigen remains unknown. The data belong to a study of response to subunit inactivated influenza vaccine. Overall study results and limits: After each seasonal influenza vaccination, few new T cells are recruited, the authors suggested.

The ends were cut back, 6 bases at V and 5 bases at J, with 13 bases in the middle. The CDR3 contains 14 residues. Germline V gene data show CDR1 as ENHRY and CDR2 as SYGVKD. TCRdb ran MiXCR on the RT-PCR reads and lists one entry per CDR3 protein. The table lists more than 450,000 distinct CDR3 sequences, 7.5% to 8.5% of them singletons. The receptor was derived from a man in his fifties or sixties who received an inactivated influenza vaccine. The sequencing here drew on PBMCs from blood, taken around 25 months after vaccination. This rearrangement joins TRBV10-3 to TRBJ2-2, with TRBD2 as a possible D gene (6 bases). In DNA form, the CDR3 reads TGTGCCATCAGCGGGACTGCGGGGACCGGGGAGCTGTTTTTT. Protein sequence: CAISGTAGTGELFF.